The 5 T cell receptor beta chains in this list originate from one sample, sequenced in a study of beta chain features in type 1 diabetes (dated by TCRdb to 2017 to 2018). The paper as a whole reports these results and caveats: In all four CD4+ subsets, TCRB CDR3 length was moderately but significantly shorter in type 1 diabetes patients.

The library was built by means of the immunoSEQ multiplex PCR assay. The High Capacity cDNA Reverse Transcription Kit was used to reverse transcribe all of the isolated RNA, meaning that expressed TCRB transcripts were what got sequenced. TCRdb took over this immuneACCESS table, retaining in-frame rearrangements with V and J assigned. Such tables are incomplete; in checked studies, under half of the missing clones stem from an unresolved V gene, and the remainder is unexplained. The sample data list a few hundred thousand clones, and under 20% of these were observed just once. The top ten clonotypes cover approximately 0.086% of the sample. These TCRs are of unknown antigen specificity. The sample taken for sequencing was naive CD4+ T cells from blood. This specimen's cell subset or site label, interpreted: true naive CD4+ T cells. These receptors all come from a man in his thirties or forties with type 1 diabetes.

This clone was observed a few times. In DNA form, the CDR3 reads TGTGCCAGTACCCCCCGGGGGGTTACAGAGACCCAGTACTTC. Protein sequence: CASTPRGVTETQYF. This chain joins TRBV19 and TRBJ2-5, with 7 bases lining up with TRBD2. The CDR3 loop spans 14 amino acids. Germline trimming cut 7 bases from V and 4 bases from J; bases unmatched to any gene: 9. The germline gives CDR1 LNHDA, CDR2 SQIVND (reference sequence).

The chain couples TRBV7-9 to TRBJ1-2; TRBD1 matches 9 bases. Trimming took 2 bases from V and 0 from J; bases not matched to a gene: 13. The CDR3 spans 19 residues. The germline V gene has CDR1 SEHNR and CDR2 FQNEAQ (reference sequence). CDR3 protein: CASSLLSWDREWTNYGYTF. The CDR3 nucleotides read TGTGCCAGCAGCTTACTCAGTTGGGACAGGGAATGGACTAACTATGGCTACACCTTC.

The rearrangement links TRBV14 to TRBJ1-5; D remains ambiguous. The germline V gene has CDR1 SGHDN and CDR2 FVKESK. V lost 0 bases, J lost 4 bases, and 4 bases lay in between. CDR3 length: 13 residues. Written as DNA, the CDR3 is TGTGCCAGCAGCCAAGATAGGAATCAGCCCCAGCATTTT. This encodes CASSQDRNQPQHF.

V is TRBV30 and J is TRBJ2-1; 7 nucleotides align to TRBD2. From germline, CDR1 is GTSNPN and CDR2 SVGIG (reference sequence). The junction had 11 bases not matched to a gene; V was cut back by 3 bases and J by 6 bases. The CDR3 loop spans 15 amino acids. CDR3: CAWRAPGRASNEQFF. The CDR3 DNA sequence: TGTGCCTGGAGAGCGCCGGGGAGGGCCTCCAATGAGCAGTTCTTC.

In regard to this clone: This specimen includes other DNA sequences encoding the same CDR3. The chain is built from TRBV10-3 and TRBJ2-1, with 12 bases identical to TRBD2. The CDR3 sequence is 15 residues long. The germline gives CDR1 ENHRY, CDR2 SYGVKD. V shed 2 bases and J 7 bases; nucleotides not matched to a gene: 3. In DNA, the CDR3 is TGTGCCATCAGTGAGGCTAGCGGGAGGGCGAATGAGCAGTTCTTC. As protein: CAISEASGRANEQFF.